Listed below are T cell receptor beta chains from one sample, sequenced in a study of CD8 T cells in Susac syndrome. TCRdb redid the calling of the immunoSEQ multiplex PCR reads with MiXCR, one entry per CDR3 protein. The sample has about 240,000 distinct CDR3 sequences; 96% are singletons. Sample: CD4+ T cells from PBMCs. These receptor sequences come from a human donor with Susac syndrome. CDR3s include the opening cysteine and the closing phenylalanine or tryptophan. A D gene is named only where the DNA matches it firmly. Rows give clone size only sometimes, using once, few, many, or a class for an expanded clone.

j_call | v_call | d_call | cdr3_length | clone_size | cdr3_nt | cdr3_aa
TRBJ1-3 | TRBV20-1 | . | 17 | . | TGCAGTGCTAGAGATATAATGGCAGGACATCAGTCTGGCACCATATATTTT | CSARDIMAGHQSGTIYF
TRBJ1-1 | TRBV18 | . | 14 | once | TGTGCCAGCTCACCACCGGGAGGAAGAACTGAAGCTTTCTTT | CASSPPGGRTEAFF
TRBJ1-1 | TRBV7-9 | . | 13 | few | TGTGCCAGCAGTCTCCGGTCTAACACTGAAGCTTTCTTT | CASSLRSNTEAFF
TRBJ2-7 | TRBV11-2 | . | 15 | . | TGTGCCAGCAGCTTAGCAGCTAGGGGTCTCTACGAGCAGTACTTC | CASSLAARGLYEQYF
TRBJ2-1 | TRBV20-1 | TRBD2 | 15 | . | TGCAGTGCTAGAGTACATCTAGCGGCCAACAATGAGCAGTTCTTC | CSARVHLAANNEQFF
TRBJ1-4 | TRBV6-5 | . | 13 | . | TGTGCCAGCAGTTACAGGGGTAATGAAAAACTGTTTTTT | CASSYRGNEKLFF
TRBJ2-3 | TRBV4-1 | . | 15 | . | TGCGCCAGCAGCCAAGATGGAACGGGCACAGATACGCAGTATTTT | CASSQDGTGTDTQYF
TRBJ1-4 | TRBV29-1 | . | 13 | . | TGCAGCGCCGGACACCGGCATGATGAAAAACTGTTTTTT | CSAGHRHDEKLFF
TRBJ2-1 | TRBV25-1 | TRBD2 | 15 | once | TGTGCCAGCAGTTCCGTGCTAGCGGGAGTTTCTGAGCAGTTCTTC | CASSSVLAGVSEQFF
TRBJ1-1 | TRBV28 | . | 14 | . | TGTGCCAGCAGTCGGGTGCGGTGGGACACTGAAGCTTTCTTT | CASSRVRWDTEAFF
TRBJ2-7 | TRBV2 | . | 14 | . | TGTGCCAGCAGTGAAGAAAACAGTTCCTACGAGCAGTACTTC | CASSEENSSYEQYF
TRBJ2-1 | TRBV9 | . | 13 | . | TGTGCCAGCAGCGTTCCCGAATACAATGAGCAGTTCTTC | CASSVPEYNEQFF
TRBJ2-2 | TRBV19 | . | 15 | . | TGTGCCAGCCGAACGAGGCCCAACGTGCCCGGGGAGCTGTTTTTT | CASRTRPNVPGELFF
TRBJ1-5 | TRBV12-3/TRBV12-4 | TRBD1 | 15 | . | TGTGCCAGCAGGAAGACAGGGGTTGGGAATCAGCCCCAGCATTTT | CASRKTGVGNQPQHF
TRBJ2-3 | TRBV19 | TRBD2 | 16 | . | TGTGCCAGTAGAGATAGAGGGACTAGCGGGACAGATACGCAGTATTTT | CASRDRGTSGTDTQYF
TRBJ2-7 | TRBV6-2/TRBV6-3 | TRBD1 | 15 | . | TGTGCCAGCAGTCTTATTCGGACAGGGACGGGCGAGCAGTACTTC | CASSLIRTGTGEQYF
TRBJ2-6 | TRBV7-9 | . | 14 | . | TGTGCCTCCGAAATGGGGTCTGGGGCCAACGTCCTGACTTTC | CASEMGSGANVLTF
TRBJ2-2 | TRBV12-3/TRBV12-4 | TRBD2 | 15 | . | TGTGCCAGCAGTTTAGGCGGGAGGGCCACCGGGGAGCTGTTTTTT | CASSLGGRATGELFF
TRBJ2-5 | TRBV7-3 | . | 12 | . | TGTGCCAGCAGAAGTGGTTCCGGGCCCCAGTACTTC | CASRSGSGPQYF
TRBJ2-1 | TRBV5-1 | . | 16 | few | TGCGCCAGCAGCCTTCCCCGGGTCTCGCCGGGCAATGAGCAGTTCTTC | CASSLPRVSPGNEQFF
TRBJ2-3 | TRBV7-3 | TRBD2 | 16 | . | TGTGCCAGCAGCTTTAGCGGGAGGGCCTCCACAGATACGCAGTATTTT | CASSFSGRASTDTQYF
TRBJ2-7 | TRBV2 | . | 14 | . | TGTGCCAGCAGTGATGTAGCGAAGTCGGCCGAGCAGTACTTC | CASSDVAKSAEQYF
TRBJ1-1 | TRBV5-8 | . | 13 | once | TGTGCCAGCAGCGACAATTGGTTAACTGAAGCTTTCTTT | CASSDNWLTEAFF
TRBJ1-4 | TRBV9 | . | 14 | . | TGTGCCAGCGCGCGCCTAGGACAGACTGAAAAACTGTTTTTT | CASARLGQTEKLFF
TRBJ1-1 | TRBV29-1 | TRBD1 | 13 | . | TGCAGCGTTACCGGGACAGGGAGGACTGAAGTTTTCTTT | CSVTGTGRTEVFF
TRBJ2-3 | TRBV30 | . | 9 | . | TGTCGTGGGACAGATACGCAGTATTTT | CRGTDTQYF
TRBJ1-1 | TRBV7-9 | . | 16 | . | TGTGCCAGCAGCCAATGGGGGGCGGGAGGGAGGACTGAAGCTTTCTTT | CASSQWGAGGRTEAFF
TRBJ2-5 | TRBV20-1 | . | 14 | . | TGCAGTGCTATGAGGACAGATTATCAAGAGACCCAGTACTTC | CSAMRTDYQETQYF
TRBJ2-7 | TRBV3-1 | . | 12 | . | TGTGCCAGCAGCCGGGATGTTTACGAGCAGTACTTC | CASSRDVYEQYF
TRBJ2-5 | TRBV28 | . | 15 | . | TGTGCCAGCAGATCCCCCGGGGGGCCCCAAGAGACCCAGTACTTC | CASRSPGGPQETQYF
TRBJ2-1 | TRBV30 | . | 12 | . | TGTGCCTGGAGTGTACGTAGGGGGTGGCAGTTCTTC | CAWSVRRGWQFF
TRBJ2-7 | TRBV20-1 | TRBD2 | 14 | once | TGCAGTGCTTACGACGGGACTAGCGGGTACGAGCAGTACTTC | CSAYDGTSGYEQYF
TRBJ2-5 | TRBV20-1 | TRBD2 | 16 | . | TGCAGTGCTAGAGAAAGACTAGCGCCGTACCAAGAGACCCAGTACTTC | CSARERLAPYQETQYF
TRBJ2-5 | TRBV10-3 | . | 12 | . | TGTGCCATCAGTTCGGGCCAAGAGACCCAGTACTTC | CAISSGQETQYF
TRBJ2-2 | TRBV30 | . | 13 | . | TGTGCCTGGATGGGAAAAGTGGCCGGGGAGCTGTTTTTT | CAWMGKVAGELFF
TRBJ1-4 | TRBV7-9 | . | 14 | . | TGTGCCAGCAGCCCGGGAATGGGTAATGAAAAACTGTTTTTT | CASSPGMGNEKLFF
TRBJ1-2 | TRBV5-1 | . | 12 | . | TGCGCCAGCAGCCCCGAGGGCTATGGCTACACCTTC | CASSPEGYGYTF
TRBJ1-5 | TRBV6-1 | TRBD1 | 17 | . | TGTGCCACCTCCATCCGAACCGGGGGACAGAGCAATCAGCCCCAGCATTTT | CATSIRTGGQSNQPQHF
TRBJ2-2 | TRBV4-1 | TRBD2 | 16 | . | TGCGCCAGCAGCCCACAACTAGCGGCGAACACCGGGGAGCTGTTTTTT | CASSPQLAANTGELFF
TRBJ2-1 | TRBV28 | TRBD1 | 12 | . | TGTGCCAGCAGTTCGACCACAGGGGGTCCGTTCTTC | CASSSTTGGPFF
TRBJ2-2 | TRBV18 | . | 14 | once | TGTGCCAGCTCACCACAGGGGAACACCGGGGAGCTGTTTTTT | CASSPQGNTGELFF
TRBJ2-1 | TRBV7-9 | TRBD2 | 14 | . | TGTGCCAGCAGACGCGGGACTATTTCGAATGAGCAGTTCTTC | CASRRGTISNEQFF
TRBJ1-2 | TRBV21-1 | . | 15 | . | TGTGCCAGCCTCGAGGGACAGGGAATGAACTATGGCTACACCTTC | CASLEGQGMNYGYTF
TRBJ2-3 | TRBV2 | TRBD2 | 15 | . | TGTGCCAGCAGTGAAGGCGGGGGGAGCACAGATACGCAGTATTTT | CASSEGGGSTDTQYF
TRBJ2-1 | TRBV3-1 | . | 12 | . | TGTGCCAGCAGCCAAGCATTGGGTGAGCAGTTCTTC | CASSQALGEQFF
TRBJ2-6 | TRBV4-1 | . | 16 | . | TGCGCCAGCAGCCAAGGACGTATCTCTGGGGCCAACGTCCTGACTTTC | CASSQGRISGANVLTF
TRBJ1-1 | TRBV13 | TRBD1 | 16 | . | TGTGCCAGCAGCCGAGTCTGGGGGACAGTCAACACTGAAGCTTTCTTT | CASSRVWGTVNTEAFF
TRBJ2-3 | TRBV24-1 | . | 15 | . | TGTGCCACCAGTGATTTGAGTAGCGGCACAGATACGCAGTATTTT | CATSDLSSGTDTQYF
TRBJ2-1 | TRBV11-2 | . | 12 | . | TGTGCCAGCAGCTGGACCTACAATGAGCAGTTCTTC | CASSWTYNEQFF
TRBJ2-6 | TRBV7-9 | . | 15 | . | TGTGCCAGCAGCCCTGCATCCTCTGGGGCCAACGTCCTGACTTTC | CASSPASSGANVLTF
TRBJ1-5 | TRBV20-1 | . | 12 | . | TGCAGTGCTGCAGGGAACAATCAGCCCCAGCATTTT | CSAAGNNQPQHF
TRBJ2-6 | TRBV20-1 | TRBD2 | 17 | . | TGCAGTGCTCAACGACTAGCGGGCATCTCTGGGGCCAACGTCCTGACTTTC | CSAQRLAGISGANVLTF
TRBJ2-1 | TRBV30 | TRBD2 | 11 | . | TGTGCCTTAACTAGCGGGAACAAGCAGTTCTTC | CALTSGNKQFF
TRBJ2-7 | TRBV28 | TRBD1 | 13 | . | TGTGCCAGTAGGACAGGGCTTACCTACGAGCAGTACTTC | CASRTGLTYEQYF
TRBJ2-1 | TRBV5-1 | TRBD1 | 15 | . | TGCGCCAGCAGCCGCGGGACAGGAGACTACAATGAGCAGTTCTTC | CASSRGTGDYNEQFF
TRBJ1-2 | TRBV12-3/TRBV12-4 | . | 12 | . | TGTGCCAGCAGCCAAGAGAGTTGGGGCTACACCTTC | CASSQESWGYTF
TRBJ1-3 | TRBV5-6 | . | 12 | once | TGTGCCAGCAGCTTGGAGTGGCAGGGGAAGAATTTT | CASSLEWQGKNF
TRBJ2-5 | TRBV7-6 | . | 18 | . | TGTGCCAGCAGCTTACTGTCAGCTCCGCAAGGCTCGAAAGAGACCCAGTACTTC | CASSLLSAPQGSKETQYF
TRBJ2-5 | TRBV18 | . | 13 | . | TGTGCCAGCTTAGGCACACGCCAGGAGACCCAGTACTTC | CASLGTRQETQYF